This T cell receptor (beta chain) comes out of a study of CD8 T cells in ankylosing spondylitis. Study-level points and caveats: A motif in TCR beta, a set of under ten highly homologous variants, appeared characteristic of ankylosing spondylitis blood.

In making TCR beta libraries, quantitative 5'-RACE with molecular barcodes was used. Each CDR3 protein gets one entry after TCRdb re-called the 5' RACE reads with MiXCR. The data hold around 150,000 distinct CDR3 sequences, with under 35% observed a single time. Note on this clonotype: The antigen remains undetermined.

The TCR comes from a male donor with ankylosing spondylitis. Sequences were obtained from synovial fluid, either unsorted or a sorted T cell fraction (not recorded which).

The CDR3 loop is CAISEAVSNQPQHF. The CDR3 bases are TGTGCCATCAGTGAGGCCGTTAGCAATCAGCCCCAGCATTTT. This rearrangement joins TRBV10-3 to TRBJ1-5; D is undetermined. The CDR3 is 14 residues long. V lost 2 bases, J lost 0 bases, and 5 bases lay in between. Germline values: CDR1 ENHRY, CDR2 SYGVKD.